This T cell receptor (beta chain) was sequenced during a study of glioma-infiltrating T cells after dendritic cell vaccination. The PCR used 60 V beta and 13 J beta primers. Repertoires were generated with immunoSEQ multiplex PCR, while TCRdb's copy carries only in-frame clones and drops some. The profile shows some 99,000 clones, less than 90% of them singletons. Time point denoted: after dendritic cell vaccination, including at tumor progression/relapse. Selection required adequate fresh-frozen tumor tissue plus more than two years' survival data. PBMC were collected before vaccination, two weeks after the third vaccination, and at progression. This receptor was taken from a human donor with glioblastoma. The source material was blood, sampled after dendritic cell vaccination.

The CDR3 reads CAWSTRNEQFF. CDR3 coding DNA: TGTGCCTGGAGTACCCGGAATGAGCAGTTCTTC. V usage is TRBV30 and J usage is TRBJ2-1, with D unclear. V was trimmed by 2 bases and J by 7 bases, leaving 6 bases between them. Per germline, CDR1 GTSNPN and CDR2 SVGIG (reference sequence). The length of the CDR3 is 11 residues. The full variable domain, with the rest looked up from reference TRBV30 and TRBJ2-1, is SQTIHQWPATLVQPVGSPLSLECTVEGTSNPNLYWYRQAAGRGLQLLFYSVGIGQISSEVPQNLSASRPQDRQFILSSKKLLLSDSGFYLCAWSTRNEQFFGPGTRLTVL.